The 15 T cell receptor beta chains below come from one sample, sequenced in a study of T cells after yellow fever vaccination (dated by TCRdb to the late 2010s). Receptors were amplified or captured by 5' RACE. The listed sequencing device is Illumina HiSeq 2500. TCRdb reprocessing: public reads trimmed at Q25 with fastp, clones called with MiXCR, in-frame beta chains kept. Duplicate CDR3 protein sequences are folded into a single record with the most common DNA and genes. Here the sample has 610,000 or so distinct CDR3 sequences; 12% occur a single time. The ten largest clones take up 15% of the sample. The treatment or condition label of this sample denotes: live attenuated yellow fever vaccine strain. The input for sequencing was PBMCs, taken on the day of the yellow fever booster vaccination. The receptors come from a man younger than 45 who received the YFV17D yellow fever vaccine.

V usage is TRBV25-1 and J usage is TRBJ2-5; D is ambiguous. Germline V gene data show CDR1 as MGHDK and CDR2 as SYGVNS. The CDR3 runs 14 residues. V was shortened by 1 base and J by 3 bases, with 9 bases between the two germline ends. The CDR3 reads CASSEFTDEETQYF. CDR3 nucleotide sequence: TGTGCCAGCAGTGAATTCACTGACGAAGAGACCCAGTACTTC.

This clonotype was picked up many times. The chain employs TRBV7-2 and TRBJ2-6; D perhaps matches TRBD2 (5 bases). Germline V gene data show CDR1 as SGHTA and CDR2 as FQGNSA. Trimming shortened V by 0 bases and J by 0 bases, and 9 bases separated the two germline ends. The CDR3 contains 17 residues. This CDR3 is CASSLALGSSGANVLTF. CDR3 DNA sequence: TGTGCCAGCAGCTTAGCGCTAGGGAGCTCTGGGGCCAACGTCCTGACTTTC.

This clonotype was picked up many times. The V and J genes are TRBV5-6 and TRBJ2-7; 8 bases line up with TRBD2. The CDR3 length is 14 residues. V shed 6 bases and J 3 bases; nucleotides not matched to a gene: 8. Germline-derived CDR1 and CDR2 are SGHDT and YYEEEE. This CDR3 reads CASIPERGSYEQYF. The CDR3 coding sequence is TGTGCCAGCATCCCGGAGCGGGGGAGCTACGAGCAGTACTTC.

The chain employs TRBV6-2 or TRBV6-3 and TRBJ2-7; perhaps TRBD1 as D (6 bases). Germline V lookup: CDR1 MNHEY, CDR2 SVGEGT. The CDR3 has 13 residues. V was pared by 7 bases and J by 6 bases, with 16 bases between. The CDR3 sequence is CASTQGILIEQYF. As DNA, the CDR3 is TGTGCCAGCACGCAGGGGATTTTGATCGAGCAGTACTTC.

This clonotype was detected ten times or more. V usage is TRBV12-3 or TRBV12-4 and J usage is TRBJ1-5; the D is unclear. The V gene lost 6 bases and the J gene lost 4 bases, with 7 bases spanning the gap. CDR3 length equals 12 residues. Here the CDR3 reads CASRRGNQPQHF. The CDR3 nucleotides are TGTGCCAGCAGACGTGGAAATCAGCCCCAGCATTTT.

The rearrangement uses TRBV29-1 and TRBJ2-7, with 8 bases fitting TRBD1. The CDR3 length is 14 residues. Trimming took 4 bases from V and 0 from J; bases not matched to a gene: 5. The germline V gene has CDR1 SQVTM and CDR2 ANQGSEA. This chain's CDR3 is CSVVRTGISYEQYF. In nucleotides, the CDR3 is TGCAGCGTTGTTCGGACAGGGATCTCCTACGAGCAGTACTTC.

The gene calls are TRBV23-1 and TRBJ2-7, with 10 bases matching TRBD1. TRBV23-1 is assigned to the ORF class and has an uncertain function. The CDR3 is 16 amino acids. Trimming at V came to 3 bases and at J to 3 bases, leaving 8 bases not matched to a gene. CDR3 sequence (DNA): TGCGCCAGCAGTCACCCCGGGACAGGGGAAAACTACGAGCAGTACTTC. Translating it yields CASSHPGTGENYEQYF.

The chain uses TRBV7-2 and TRBJ2-3, with 9 bases fitting TRBD2. Germline V gene data show CDR1 as SGHTA and CDR2 as FQGNSA. Germline trimming cut 6 bases from V and 0 bases from J; bases unmatched to any gene: 4. There are 15 residues in the CDR3. The CDR3 bases are TGTGCCAGCAGGTTGCGGGAGGGGAGCACAGATACGCAGTATTTT. Its protein is CASRLREGSTDTQYF.

This clonotype came up a few times. The chain joins TRBV24-1 to TRBJ2-1; the D is unclear. The germline gives CDR1 KGHDR, CDR2 SFDVKD. The CDR3 has 14 amino acids. The V gene lost 5 bases and the J gene lost 0 bases, with 7 bases spanning the gap. The CDR3 coding sequence is TGTGCCACCAGTGCCCCGATCTCCTACAATGAGCAGTTCTTC. Residues: CATSAPISYNEQFF.

The chain is built from TRBV25-1 and TRBJ2-2; D not certain. CDR1 MGHDK and CDR2 SYGVNS come from the germline V gene. The CDR3 loop spans 11 amino acids. V was cut by 2 bases and J by 10 bases, with 5 bases left in between. Written as DNA, the CDR3 is TGTGCCAGCAGTGAACAGTTGGAGCTGTTTTTT. It translates to CASSEQLELFF.

The rearrangement joins TRBV7-9 to TRBJ1-1; D call uncertain. Germline CDR1 reads SEHNR; CDR2 reads FQNEAQ (reference sequence). This CDR3 region has 16 residues. V dropped 0 bases and J dropped 0 bases, with 11 bases sitting between them. The CDR3 loop reads CASSLAGSGLNTEAFF. The CDR3 region has the DNA TGTGCCAGCAGCTTAGCCGGTTCTGGGTTGAACACTGAAGCTTTCTTT.

The table lists this clonotype with a count of one. The junction does not match germline at one end; this may be a read error. V is TRBV3-1 and J is TRBJ2-1, with D perhaps given as TRBD1 or TRBD2 (6 bases each). Germline-derived CDR1 and CDR2 are LGHDT and YNNKEL (reference sequence). There are 15 residues in the CDR3. As DNA, the CDR3 is TGTGCCACCAGCCGGGGGCCAGGAGCCGCCGGTGAGCAGTTCTTC. Translating gives CATSRGPGAAGEQFF.

The gene calls are TRBV7-2 and TRBJ2-7; the match to TRBD1 covers 8 bases. Germline loops: CDR1 SGHTA, CDR2 FQGNSA. Trimming cost V 3 bases and J 5 bases; bases outside gene matches: 6. The CDR3 loop spans 14 amino acids. The CDR3 region has the DNA TGTGCCAGCAGCTTTAACAGGGGGGCCCACGAGCAGTACTTC. Amino acids: CASSFNRGAHEQYF.

This clonotype has a handful of counts. J is TRBJ1-2 and V is TRBV12-3 or TRBV12-4; no firm D call. V shed 4 bases and J shed 4 bases, with 10 bases lying between them. CDR3 size: 13 residues. The CDR3 reads CASSSRLGYGYTF. CDR3 bases: TGTGCCAGCAGTTCCCGGTTAGGCTATGGCTACACCTTC.

The table lists this clonotype with a few counts. The DNA for the CDR3 is TGTGCCAGTAGCGAAGTTGGACTGTACGAGCAGTACTTC. Translated, it gives CASSEVGLYEQYF. The V call is TRBV19, the J call TRBJ2-7; TRBD2 is a possible D gene (5 bases). Germline V lookup: CDR1 LNHDA, CDR2 SQIVND (reference sequence). V lost 6 bases to trimming and J lost 4 bases, with 13 bases between them. The CDR3 sequence is 13 residues long.